A single sample gave rise to the 21 T cell receptor beta chains below, sequenced in a study of shared clonotypes between healthy human individuals. Produced via immunoSEQ multiplex PCR; TCRdb's table is partial and in-frame only. The sample carries 2 million to 2.5 million clones, 85% to 95% recorded once. Sequencing was performed on naive CD4+ T cells from PBMCs. Subset denoted: CD45RA+ positively selected. The receptors were gathered from a man younger than 30 in good health. Some clones in this sample may be carry-over from other donors' samples.

V is TRBV11-2 and J is TRBJ2-7, with a weak D call TRBD1 (5 bases). The CDR3 runs to 15 residues. V was shortened by 0 bases and J by 2 bases, with 11 bases between the two germline ends. Looked up from germline, CDR1 is SGHAT and CDR2 is FQNNGV. CDR3 in DNA: TGTGCCAGCAGCTTAGACCCGACAGTCACCTACGAGCAGTACTTC. Amino acids: CASSLDPTVTYEQYF.

The rearrangement joins TRBV28 to TRBJ1-1; D might be TRBD1 (5 bases). Per the germline V gene, CDR1 is MDHEN and CDR2 is SYDVKM. V was clipped by 4 bases and J by 8 bases, with 17 bases between them. The CDR3 is 14 amino acids. The CDR3 DNA reads as TGTGCCAGCAGTTGGCTGCGCCAGGGAGCCGAAGCTTTCTTT. The encoded protein is CASSWLRQGAEAFF. The whole variable domain, remainder taken from reference TRBV28 and TRBJ1-1, is DVKVTQSSRYLVKRTGEKVFLECVQDMDHENMFWYRQDPGLGLRLIYFSYDVKMKEKGDIPEGYSVSREKKERFSLILESASTNQTSMYLCASSWLRQGAEAFFGQGTRLTVV.

The J gene is TRBJ2-7, the V gene TRBV27; D may correspond to TRBD1 or TRBD2 (5 bases each). The germline V gene has CDR1 MNHEY and CDR2 SMNVEV (reference sequence). Deletions cut 4 bases from V and 5 bases from J, with 18 bases between. CDR3 length equals 15 residues. As DNA, the CDR3 is TGTGCCAGCAGTTATGCCGGGACGAGTCCCCACGAGCAGTACTTC. As protein: CASSYAGTSPHEQYF.

The chain combines TRBV4-1 with TRBJ2-7; tentatively, D is TRBD1 (6 bases). The germline gives CDR1 MGHRA, CDR2 YSYEKL. Trimming cost V 5 bases and J 4 bases, with 18 bases left between them. The CDR3 spans 15 residues. CDR3 bases: TGCGCCAGCAGCTCCCCTGTAACAGGGAAGTACGAGCAGTACTTC. Its protein is CASSSPVTGKYEQYF.

CDR3 sequence (DNA): TGTGCCAGCAGCTTAGTTGCCGGAGCCCCTGAAGCTTTCTTT. Its translation: CASSLVAGAPEAFF. The chain is built from TRBV7-2 and TRBJ1-1, with D hard to call. This CDR3 spans 14 amino acids. Deletions cut 1 base from V and 6 bases from J, with 12 bases between. Germline V gene sequence: CDR1 SGHTA, CDR2 FQGNSA.

The chain is built from TRBV7-2 and TRBJ2-1, with D perhaps matching TRBD2 (5 bases). The CDR3 length is 13 residues. Germline CDR1 SGHTA, CDR2 FQGNSA. Trimming took 2 bases from V and 8 from J, leaving 10 bases between them. CDR3 in amino acids: CASSLSQRDEQFF. CDR3 DNA: TGTGCCAGCAGCTTATCCCAGAGGGATGAGCAGTTCTTC.

The V call is TRBV6-5, the J call TRBJ1-1; 9 bases are shared with TRBD1. This CDR3 is 14 amino acids long. Germline assignment: CDR1 MNHEY and CDR2 SVGAGI. Trimming removed 6 bases from V and 0 bases from J; junction bases left unmatched: 2. The CDR3 sequence: CASRTGGLNTEAFF. Here the CDR3 DNA reads TGTGCCAGCAGAACAGGGGGCTTGAACACTGAAGCTTTCTTT.

The rearrangement links TRBV4-1 to TRBJ1-5; the D gene is possibly TRBD1 (6 bases). Between the trimmed V and J ends, which lost 1 base and 0 bases, there was a span of 13 bases. Germline loops: CDR1 MGHRA, CDR2 YSYEKL. The CDR3 is 17 amino acids. CDR3: CASSQVGGGHSNQPQHF. DNA for the CDR3: TGCGCCAGCAGCCAAGTGGGAGGGGGACATAGCAATCAGCCCCAGCATTTT.

This chain connects TRBV28 to TRBJ1-4; D is unresolved. V lost 5 bases and J lost 8, with 12 bases in between. The germline V gene has CDR1 MDHEN and CDR2 SYDVKM. The CDR3 loop spans 13 amino acids. Here the CDR3 DNA reads TGTGCCAGCAGTCCCGGGATGGGCGAAAAACTGTTTTTT. Residues: CASSPGMGEKLFF.

This clone was observed once. This rearrangement joins TRBV5-1 to TRBJ2-3; D gene unclear. Per the germline V gene, CDR1 is SGHRS and CDR2 is YFSETQ. The CDR3 covers 11 residues. Trimming took 3 bases from V and 11 from J, leaving 10 bases between them. The CDR3 reads CASSSALKQYF. CDR3 bases: TGCGCCAGCAGCTCCGCGCTGAAGCAGTATTTT.

Here the CDR3 reads CASSLRQSYEQYF. DNA for the CDR3: TGTGCCAGCAGCTTACGCCAGTCCTACGAGCAGTACTTC. The rearrangement uses TRBV5-8 and TRBJ2-7; D is unresolved. The CDR3 has 13 amino acids. Trimming pared 2 bases from V and 1 base from J, leaving 7 bases between. The germline CDR1 and CDR2 sequences are SGHTS and YDEGEE.

To note about this clone: This CDR3 is also generated by other DNA sequences in the sample. The rearrangement links TRBV7-9 to TRBJ2-5; D is undetermined. The CDR3 runs to 12 residues. The V end was cut by 5 bases, the J end by 1 base, with 5 bases between. The germline gives CDR1 SEHNR, CDR2 FQNEAQ (reference sequence). The CDR3 DNA is TGTGCCAGCAGCCTCACCCAAGAGACCCAGTACTTC. It codes for CASSLTQETQYF.

The chain combines TRBV6-5 with TRBJ2-2, with D unresolved. Germline CDR1 reads MNHEY; CDR2 reads SVGAGI. The V and J ends lost 3 bases and 3 bases respectively, with 14 bases between them. The CDR3 is 16 residues long. The CDR3 here is CASSYFPDQYTGELFF. DNA of the CDR3: TGTGCCAGCAGTTATTTTCCCGACCAGTACACCGGGGAGCTGTTTTTT.

A word on this clone: Other nucleotide sequences in the sample specify the same CDR3. The CDR3 region is CASSTGAGANVLTF. CDR3 sequence (DNA): TGTGCCAGTAGTACCGGGGCTGGGGCCAACGTCCTGACTTTC. This chain joins TRBV19 and TRBJ2-6; a possible D gene is TRBD2 (5 bases). The germline CDR1 and CDR2 sequences are LNHDA and SQIVND (reference sequence). This CDR3 spans 14 amino acids. The germline V and J ends were trimmed by 4 bases and 2 bases, with 6 bases remaining between them.

The chain has TRBV5-1 and TRBJ2-3, with TRBD1 matching over 8 bases. This CDR3 region has 16 residues. From germline, CDR1 is SGHRS and CDR2 YFSETQ. With V trimmed by 0 bases and J by 6 bases, 9 bases remained unmatched. CDR3 loop: CASSLGGQGSADTQYF. The CDR3 nucleotides read TGCGCCAGCAGCTTGGGAGGACAGGGTTCGGCGGATACGCAGTATTTT.

The chain joins TRBV28 to TRBJ2-3; D is perhaps TRBD1 or TRBD2 (6 bases each). Germline-derived CDR1 and CDR2 are MDHEN and SYDVKM. Deletions cut 4 bases from V and 0 bases from J, with 14 bases between. This CDR3 region has 16 residues. The CDR3 sequence: CASSSLRGASTDTQYF. CDR3 bases: TGTGCCAGCAGTTCGCTAAGGGGGGCTAGCACAGATACGCAGTATTTT. The full variable domain, with the rest looked up from reference TRBV28 and TRBJ2-3, is DVKVTQSSRYLVKRTGEKVFLECVQDMDHENMFWYRQDPGLGLRLIYFSYDVKMKEKGDIPEGYSVSREKKERFSLILESASTNQTSMYLCASSSLRGASTDTQYFGPGTRLTVL.

V and J are TRBV30 and TRBJ2-3; D remains ambiguous. V was pared by 1 base and J by 8 bases, with 7 bases between. This CDR3 spans 11 amino acids. The germline V gene encodes CDR1 GTSNPN and CDR2 SVGIG (reference sequence). CDR3 residues: CAWSEPGTQYF. CDR3 sequence (DNA): TGTGCCTGGAGTGAACCCGGTACGCAGTATTTT.

The chain links TRBV6-1 to TRBJ1-1, with 8 bases lining up with TRBD1. The CDR3 runs 17 residues. Germline trimming cut 3 bases from V and 4 bases from J; bases unmatched to any gene: 13. The germline gives CDR1 MNHNS, CDR2 SASEGT. The CDR3 nucleotides read TGTGCCAGCAGTGACCCACATGGACAGGGAGGACGCACTGAAGCTTTCTTT. Protein product: CASSDPHGQGGRTEAFF.

The chain couples TRBV7-8 to TRBJ1-3; D ambiguous. Germline V gene data show CDR1 as SGHVS and CDR2 as FQNEAQ. The CDR3 has 15 amino acids. V lost 5 bases and J lost 0, with 11 bases in between. The CDR3 region has the DNA TGTGCCAGCAGCCCCCGGTTGGGCTCTGGAAACACCATATATTTT. Its protein product is CASSPRLGSGNTIYF.

Concerning this clone: This sample includes further DNA sequences coding for the same CDR3. The genes are TRBV2 and TRBJ1-5; TRBD1 matches at 9 bases. V shed 6 bases and J 4 bases; nucleotides not matched to a gene: 1. Germline CDR1 SNHLY, CDR2 FYNNEI. The CDR3 loop spans 13 amino acids. The CDR3 DNA reads as TGTGCCAGCAGAGGACAGGGGAATCAGCCCCAGCATTTT. It yields the protein CASRGQGNQPQHF.

V gene TRBV27 combines with J gene TRBJ1-1; TRBD1 matches at 8 bases. This CDR3 is 14 amino acids long. Germline-derived CDR1 and CDR2 are MNHEY and SMNVEV (reference sequence). V shed 6 bases, J shed 3 bases, and the junction held 6 bases outside the gene matches. This CDR3 is CASSPGGAYTEAFF. The CDR3 bases are TGTGCCAGCAGCCCAGGGGGCGCTTACACTGAAGCTTTCTTT.